The 7 T cell receptor beta chains in this list originate from one sample, sequenced in a study of blood T cell repertoires in COVID-19. TCRdb's copy holds only in-frame clones and misses some; the assay was immunoSEQ multiplex PCR. The sample has hundreds of thousands of clones, more than 75% seen once. Sequenced input: PBMCs or T cells enriched from blood (not recorded which). These receptors all stem from a woman between 50 and 59 years old who had recovered from COVID-19.

The rearrangement links TRBV27 to TRBJ2-2; 7 nucleotides match TRBD1. Trimming at V came to 5 bases and at J to 0 bases, leaving 9 bases not matched to a gene. CDR3 length: 17 amino acids. Germline CDR1 MNHEY, CDR2 SMNVEV (reference sequence). CDR3 DNA: TGTGCCAGCAGTCTTGTTTACGGACAGGCGAACACCGGGGAGCTGTTTTTT. This translates into CASSLVYGQANTGELFF.

This clone was counted between two and nine times. The CDR3 nucleotides are TGTGCCAGCAGTTACCGGGACAGGGGCTATGGCTACACCTTC. Protein: CASSYRDRGYGYTF. This rearrangement joins TRBV6-5 to TRBJ1-2, with 10 bases fitting TRBD1. This CDR3 is built from 14 residues. V lost 2 bases to trimming and J lost 4 bases; unmatched junction nucleotides: 1. Germline V lookup: CDR1 MNHEY, CDR2 SVGAGI.

V and J are TRBV11-2 and TRBJ2-5; 12 bases are a match to TRBD2. Germline V CDR1 and CDR2: SGHAT, FQNNGV. The CDR3 length is 16 residues. V was clipped by 1 base and J by 5 bases; unmatched bases: 5. The CDR3 DNA follows: TGTGCCAGCAGCTTAGCCCTAGCGGGAGGGTGGGAGACCCAGTACTTC. Protein: CASSLALAGGWETQYF.

The chain carries TRBV7-3 and TRBJ2-3, with TRBD1 as a possible D gene (6 bases). Germline CDR1 SGHTA, CDR2 FQGTGA. The V end was cut by 4 bases, the J end by 6 bases, with 11 bases between. The CDR3 covers 13 residues. The CDR3 DNA is TGTGCCAGCAGCTACACAGGGTCCGATACGCAGTATTTT. It translates to CASSYTGSDTQYF.

The table lists this clone with a count of one. V usage is TRBV3-1 (or the pseudogene TRBV3-2) and J usage is TRBJ2-1; TRBD2 aligns across 9 bases. Per germline, CDR1 LGHDT and CDR2 YNNKEL (reference sequence). The V and J ends lost 0 bases and 8 bases, in that order; junction bases with no gene match: 8. The CDR3 extends over 16 amino acids. The CDR3 reads CASSQDWASGNDEQFF. The CDR3 DNA follows: TGTGCCAGCAGCCAAGATTGGGCTAGCGGGAACGATGAGCAGTTCTTC.

A few counts support this clone. J is TRBJ2-1 and V is TRBV20-1; D might be TRBD2 (6 bases). The V and J ends lost 6 bases and 9 bases respectively, with 9 bases between them. Germline V CDR1 and CDR2: DFQATT, SNEGSKA (reference sequence). The CDR3 extends over 10 amino acids. The CDR3 DNA is TGCAGTGCCAGACTAGGTGAGCAGTTCTTC. This sequence encodes CSARLGEQFF.

V and J are TRBV4-1 and TRBJ2-7; the D gene is possibly TRBD2 (5 bases). CDR3 length equals 14 residues. V dropped 1 base and J dropped 5 bases, with 12 bases sitting between them. Germline assignment: CDR1 MGHRA and CDR2 YSYEKL. CDR3 amino acids: CASSQGLRNDEQYF. CDR3 DNA sequence: TGCGCCAGCAGCCAAGGACTACGCAACGACGAGCAGTACTTC.